These 30 T cell receptor beta chains share one sample of origin, sequenced in a study of shared clonotypes between healthy human individuals. Data came from immunoSEQ multiplex PCR; TCRdb stores just in-frame clones and leaves some out. The sample has approximately 1,500,000 clones, roughly 97% seen once. The sample taken for sequencing was naive CD4+ T cells sorted from blood. As for subset: CD45RA+ positively selected. These receptors were collected from a man aged 25-45 years in good health.

The CDR3 sequence is CAISDGRRGYEKLFF. For the CDR3, the DNA is TGTGCCATCAGTGACGGTCGTCGGGGTTATGAAAAACTGTTTTTT. J is TRBJ1-4 and V is TRBV10-3, with D hard to call. Deletions cut 3 bases from V and 6 bases from J, with 14 bases between. CDR3 size: 15 residues. Germline CDR1 and CDR2: ENHRY and SYGVKD.

V and J are TRBV10-2 and TRBJ2-7; TRBD2 agrees at 8 bases. Germline CDR1 and CDR2: WSHSY and SAAADI. The CDR3 is 13 amino acids. J lost 2 bases, V lost 10 bases, and 7 bases had no gene match. The CDR3, as DNA: TGCGCCACCAGACTAGCGCCTACCTACGAGCAGTACTTC. Its translation: CATRLAPTYEQYF.

V usage is TRBV25-1 and J usage is TRBJ2-2; possible D gene TRBD2, 6 bases. The CDR3 runs 16 residues. Germline V CDR1 and CDR2: MGHDK, SYGVNS. The V end lost 0 bases, the J end lost 2 bases, and 10 bases lay between the germline ends. CDR3 amino acids: CASSEYRDSNTGELFF. Written as DNA, the CDR3 is TGTGCCAGCAGTGAATATCGGGACTCTAACACCGGGGAGCTGTTTTTT.

In this sample, this clone turned up a few times. The V and J genes are TRBV28 and TRBJ1-5; 10 positions match TRBD1. CDR3 length: 16 amino acids. Germline V gene data show CDR1 as MDHEN and CDR2 as SYDVKM. V trimming: 5 bases; J trimming: 3 bases; junction bases outside the gene matches: 7. The CDR3 here is CASSPSDRGTNQPQHF. In DNA form, the CDR3 reads TGTGCCAGCAGTCCCTCGGACAGGGGGACCAATCAGCCCCAGCATTTT. The full variable domain, its missing parts supplied by reference TRBV28 and TRBJ1-5, is DVKVTQSSRYLVKRTGEKVFLECVQDMDHENMFWYRQDPGLGLRLIYFSYDVKMKEKGDIPEGYSVSREKKERFSLILESASTNQTSMYLCASSPSDRGTNQPQHFGDGTRLSIL.

The J gene is TRBJ2-3, the V gene TRBV4-1, with 9 bases lining up with TRBD2. There are 15 residues in the CDR3. The ends lost 0 bases at V and 5 bases at J; junction bases unmatched: 3. Per the germline V gene, CDR1 is MGHRA and CDR2 is YSYEKL. Here the CDR3 DNA reads TGCGCCAGCAGCCAAGAATCAGCGGGAGGAGATACGCAGTATTTT. It yields the protein CASSQESAGGDTQYF.

This chain connects TRBV10-3 to TRBJ2-1, with 10 positions matching TRBD2. CDR3 length: 16 amino acids. Germline CDR1 and CDR2: ENHRY and SYGVKD. V lost 2 bases and J lost 3; bases outside the gene matches: 4. The CDR3 DNA reads as TGTGCCATCAGTGAGAAAGGACTAGCGGACTACAATGAGCAGTTCTTC. This translates into CAISEKGLADYNEQFF.

This chain joins TRBV6-1 and TRBJ2-7; D possibly corresponds to TRBD2 (5 bases). Germline CDR1 and CDR2: MNHNS and SASEGT. This CDR3 is built from 14 residues. Trimming pared 7 bases from V and 6 bases from J, leaving 19 bases between. The CDR3 spells CASNSDLSLREQYF. DNA for the CDR3: TGTGCCAGCAATAGCGATTTATCCCTTCGCGAGCAGTACTTC.

This chain uses TRBV28 with TRBJ2-1, with TRBD2 matching over 9 bases. CDR1 is MDHEN, CDR2 SYDVKM, per germline. The CDR3 length is 14 residues. V lost 8 bases, J lost 0 bases, and 2 bases stayed unmatched. Written as DNA, the CDR3 is TGTGCCAGCGTTAGCGGGAGCTCCTACAATGAGCAGTTCTTC. It yields the protein CASVSGSSYNEQFF. Supplemented by reference TRBV28 and TRBJ2-1, the full variable domain reads DVKVTQSSRYLVKRTGEKVFLECVQDMDHENMFWYRQDPGLGLRLIYFSYDVKMKEKGDIPEGYSVSREKKERFSLILESASTNQTSMYLCASVSGSSYNEQFFGPGTRLTVL.

In nucleotides, the CDR3 is TGTGCCAGTAGTATCAGGGGGCACACTGAAGCTTTCTTT. Protein sequence: CASSIRGHTEAFF. The genes are TRBV19 and TRBJ1-1, with 8 nucleotides matching TRBD1. The CDR3 contains 13 residues. Germline V gene sequence: CDR1 LNHDA, CDR2 SQIVND (reference sequence). Trimming removed 3 bases from V and 3 bases from J; junction bases left unmatched: 0.

This rearrangement joins TRBV6-1 to TRBJ1-1; D not resolved. The germline CDR1 and CDR2 sequences are MNHNS and SASEGT. CDR3 length equals 13 residues. The ends were cut back, 2 bases at V and 8 bases at J, with 12 bases in the middle. For the CDR3, the DNA is TGTGCCAGCAGTGAAAGACTGCCAAGAGAAGCTTTCTTT. This translates into CASSERLPREAFF.

This clone was recorded only once. Different DNA sequences within this sample yield the same CDR3. V is TRBV28 and J is TRBJ2-5; D remains ambiguous. The CDR3 is 12 amino acids. Trimming stripped 6 bases from V and 4 bases from J, with 9 bases between. Germline V gives CDR1 MDHEN, CDR2 SYDVKM. The CDR3: CASSPRRETQYF. The CDR3 DNA reads as TGTGCCAGCAGCCCTAGGCGAGAGACCCAGTACTTC.

This clone was detected once. This chain joins TRBV18 and TRBJ1-2; 9 nucleotides agree with TRBD1. In germline, CDR1 is KGHSH, CDR2 LQKENI. The CDR3 spans 14 residues. V lost 4 bases, J lost 2 bases, and 2 bases stayed unmatched. The CDR3 sequence is CASSQDRGNYGYTF. The CDR3 DNA reads as TGTGCCAGCTCACAGGACAGGGGAAACTATGGCTACACCTTC. The complete variable domain, with remaining parts taken from reference TRBV18 and TRBJ1-2, reads NAGVMQNPRHLVRRRGQEARLRCSPMKGHSHVYWYRQLPEEGLKFMVYLQKENIIDESGMPKERFSAEFPKEGPSILRIQQVVRGDSAAYFCASSQDRGNYGYTFGSGTRLTVV.

The V gene is TRBV15, the J gene TRBJ1-2; 12 positions agree with TRBD1. Germline V CDR1 and CDR2: LNHNV, YYDKDF (reference sequence). Trimming at V came to 5 bases and at J to 8 bases, leaving 9 bases not matched to a gene. The CDR3 is made up of 15 amino acids. For the CDR3, the DNA is TGTGCCACCAGCGGTCCGGGACAGGGGGCTTTAGGCTACACCTTC. This sequence encodes CATSGPGQGALGYTF.

The sample holds one count of this clone. The same CDR3 also results from other DNA sequences found in this sample. V is TRBV5-1 and J is TRBJ2-7; tentative D call: TRBD2 (5 bases). In germline, CDR1 is SGHRS, CDR2 YFSETQ. Deletions cut 2 bases from V and 1 base from J, with 10 bases between. The CDR3 consists of 14 residues. CDR3 region: CASSLGGGSYEQYF. CDR3 in DNA: TGCGCCAGCAGCTTAGGAGGCGGATCCTACGAGCAGTACTTC.

The chain employs TRBV18 and TRBJ1-5; D is perhaps TRBD1 (5 bases). The germline V and J ends were trimmed by 5 bases and 1 base, with 9 bases remaining between them. CDR1 is KGHSH and CDR2 is LQKENI in the germline V gene. There are 14 residues in the CDR3. The CDR3: CASSWGVSNQPQHF. The CDR3 nucleotides are TGTGCCAGCTCATGGGGGGTGAGCAATCAGCCCCAGCATTTT.

The chain carries TRBV28 and TRBJ2-3; possibly TRBD1 or TRBD2 for D (5 bases each). CDR3 size: 17 residues. The V end was cut by 3 bases, the J end by 2 bases, with 18 bases between. Germline V lookup: CDR1 MDHEN, CDR2 SYDVKM. The CDR3 sequence: CASSLVFGAGLTDTQYF. The DNA for the CDR3 is TGTGCCAGCAGTTTGGTCTTCGGGGCGGGTCTCACAGATACGCAGTATTTT.

The rearrangement uses TRBV19 and TRBJ2-1, with D perhaps TRBD1 (5 bases). This CDR3 region has 14 residues. The V gene lost 0 bases and the J gene lost 7 bases, with 10 bases spanning the gap. Per the germline V gene, CDR1 is LNHDA and CDR2 is SQIVND (reference sequence). The CDR3 sequence is CASSIDVRVNEQFF. The CDR3 coding sequence is TGTGCCAGTAGTATAGACGTCAGGGTTAATGAGCAGTTCTTC.

The CDR3 region has the DNA TGTGCCAGCAGCGTAAGGACAGGGGAAGGCACCGGGGAGCTGTTTTTT. This sequence encodes CASSVRTGEGTGELFF. This chain connects TRBV7-8 to TRBJ2-2; 9 bases agree with TRBD1. With 5 bases clipped from V and 4 bases from J, the junction kept 8 bases outside the gene matches. The germline V gene encodes CDR1 SGHVS and CDR2 FQNEAQ. The CDR3 has 16 residues.

V is TRBV4-3 and J is TRBJ1-3; D gene ambiguous. Trimming shortened V by 4 bases and J by 4 bases, and 8 bases separated the two germline ends. This CDR3 is built from 13 residues. CDR1 and CDR2 (germline): LGHNA, YSLEER. CDR3 DNA: TGCGCCAGCAGCCCGGGCCAGGGAAACACCATATATTTT. As protein: CASSPGQGNTIYF.

This clone was counted once. The rearrangement links TRBV5-1 to TRBJ2-7, with 7 bases aligning to TRBD1. This CDR3 has 15 amino acids. The V segment lost 4 bases and the J segment 2 bases; nucleotides outside the gene matches: 9. Germline lookup yields CDR1 SGHRS and CDR2 YFSETQ. CDR3 sequence reads: CASSTRQGSTYEQYF. CDR3 DNA sequence: TGCGCCAGCAGCACCCGACAGGGTAGTACCTACGAGCAGTACTTC.

This clone was observed a single time. V and J are TRBV28 and TRBJ1-5; D is perhaps TRBD1 (6 bases). CDR3 size: 18 residues. Germline CDR1 reads MDHEN; CDR2 reads SYDVKM. V lost 3 bases to trimming and J lost 0 bases, with 18 bases between them. CDR3 sequence reads: CASSLITGLEYSNQPQHF. CDR3 nucleotide sequence: TGTGCCAGCAGTTTGATTACAGGGTTGGAATATAGCAATCAGCCCCAGCATTTT.

The chain uses TRBV5-1 and TRBJ2-3; 9 positions match TRBD2. This CDR3 contains 16 residues. The V and J ends lost 1 base and 2 bases, in that order; junction bases with no gene match: 5. The germline gives CDR1 SGHRS, CDR2 YFSETQ. In nucleotides, the CDR3 is TGCGCCAGCAGCTTGCCGCTAGCGGGAACCACAGATACGCAGTATTTT. Translating it yields CASSLPLAGTTDTQYF.

The chain links TRBV28 to TRBJ1-1; a possible D gene is TRBD1 (5 bases). The length of the CDR3 is 12 residues. V was clipped by 3 bases and J by 8 bases, with 10 bases between them. CDR1 and CDR2 (germline): MDHEN, SYDVKM. The CDR3 DNA follows: TGTGCCAGCAGTTTTAGGGCAGGGGAAGCTTTCTTT. Translation: CASSFRAGEAFF.

The rearrangement links TRBV5-6 to TRBJ2-7, with 7 bases identical to TRBD1. This CDR3 is 15 amino acids long. CDR1 SGHDT and CDR2 YYEEEE come from the germline V gene. The V segment lost 1 base and the J segment 4 bases; nucleotides outside the gene matches: 8. CDR3 coding DNA: TGTGCCAGCAGCTTGAGTTGGCAGGGGGTATACGAGCAGTACTTC. Encoded protein: CASSLSWQGVYEQYF.

CDR3 sequence (DNA): TGTGCCAGCAGTCCACTAGCGGGAGCTCGTAATGAGCAGTTCTTC. It translates to CASSPLAGARNEQFF. J is TRBJ2-1 and V is TRBV6-5, with 11 bases fitting TRBD2. CDR3 size: 15 residues. Germline CDR1 and CDR2: MNHEY and SVGAGI. V was pared by 5 bases and J by 7 bases, with 7 bases of the junction left unmatched.

The rearrangement links TRBV28 to TRBJ2-2; D may be TRBD1 or TRBD2 (5 bases each). V shed 6 bases and J shed 3 bases, with 20 bases lying between them. CDR3 size: 17 residues. CDR1 and CDR2 from the germline V gene are MDHEN and SYDVKM. The CDR3 DNA reads as TGTGCCAGCAGCAGAGGGGTCTGGGGGTTCGACACCGGGGAGCTGTTTTTT. The encoded protein is CASSRGVWGFDTGELFF.

The J gene is TRBJ2-5, the V gene TRBV5-1; TRBD1 matches 7 bases. This CDR3 comprises 13 residues. Unmatched junction bases numbered 5, after V lost 7 bases and J lost 2 bases. From germline, CDR1 is SGHRS and CDR2 YFSETQ. DNA for the CDR3: TGCGCCAGCCATCGGGACAGACAAGAGACCCAGTACTTC. It translates to CASHRDRQETQYF.

V and J are TRBV15 and TRBJ1-1; D unclear. Germline loops: CDR1 LNHNV, CDR2 YYDKDF (reference sequence). CDR3 length: 16 residues. V was trimmed by 0 bases and J by 4 bases, leaving 15 bases between them. In DNA form, the CDR3 reads TGTGCCACCAGCAGAGATCCCCTCAGGACTATCACTGAAGCTTTCTTT. Translation gives CATSRDPLRTITEAFF. Full variable domain (outside the CDR3, taken from reference TRBV15 and TRBJ1-1): DAMVIQNPRYQVTQFGKPVTLSCSQTLNHNVMYWYQQKSSQAPKLLFHYYDKDFNNEADTPDNFQSRRPNTSFCFLDIRSPGLGDTAMYLCATSRDPLRTITEAFFGQGTRLTVV.

This clone showed up just a few times. V is TRBV5-1 and J is TRBJ2-2; D gene uncertain. V lost 0 bases, J lost 5 bases, and 5 bases lay in between. The CDR3 has 13 residues. Germline V gives CDR1 SGHRS, CDR2 YFSETQ. CDR3 loop: CASSLVQTGELFF. The CDR3, as DNA: TGCGCCAGCAGCTTGGTACAGACCGGGGAGCTGTTTTTT.

V is TRBV27 and J is TRBJ2-1; D may match TRBD1 or TRBD2 (6 bases each). The length of the CDR3 is 15 residues. V lost 2 bases and J 9 bases, leaving 17 bases between the germline ends. Germline V gene data show CDR1 as MNHEY and CDR2 as SMNVEV (reference sequence). The CDR3 sequence is CASSLGGTLRSEQFF. The DNA of the CDR3 is TGTGCCAGCAGTTTAGGCGGGACATTACGAAGTGAGCAGTTCTTC.